The 14 T cell receptor beta chains presented below share a single source sample, sequenced in a study of T cell changes during pregnancy in multiple sclerosis. Generated by immunoSEQ multiplex PCR, the TCRdb table keeps only in-frame clones and is missing some. The sample has about 83,000 clones, over 90% seen once; the top ten hold around 1.1%. Sample: peripheral blood, taken in the second trimester of pregnancy. The source of these receptors is a female donor with multiple sclerosis, enrolled in a pregnancy study.

In this sample, this clone turned up once. The chain carries TRBV19 and TRBJ2-3, with a weak D call TRBD2 (6 bases). CDR3 length: 16 amino acids. The V gene lost 5 bases and the J gene lost 4 bases, with 19 bases spanning the gap. Germline CDR1 LNHDA, CDR2 SQIVND (reference sequence). The CDR3 bases are TGTGCCAGTAGTTTCTCTCGCCCCCCGGGGGCAGATACGCAGTATTTT. Its protein is CASSFSRPPGADTQYF.

The CDR3, as DNA: TGTGCCAGCAGTTACTCGGGTAGGGAGGCGGAAGATACGCAGTATTTT. This sequence encodes CASSYSGREAEDTQYF. The chain has TRBV6-5 and TRBJ2-3, with a possible D match to TRBD2 (6 bases). V was cut by 0 bases and J by 5 bases, with 15 bases left in between. CDR3 size: 16 residues. Germline-derived CDR1 and CDR2 are MNHEY and SVGAGI.

The rearrangement links TRBV2 to TRBJ2-7; the D gene is possibly TRBD1 (5 bases). The germline V and J ends were trimmed by 4 bases and 5 bases, with 15 bases remaining between them. Per the germline V gene, CDR1 is SNHLY and CDR2 is FYNNEI. CDR3 length: 14 residues. This CDR3 is CASSVQGVGNEQYF. The CDR3 nucleotides read TGTGCCAGCAGTGTACAAGGGGTCGGCAACGAGCAGTACTTC.

V usage is TRBV5-6 and J usage is TRBJ2-1; 7 bases are a match to TRBD1. Germline CDR1 SGHDT, CDR2 YYEEEE. J gave up 8 bases and V 4 bases, and 9 bases lay outside the gene matches. The CDR3 sequence is 14 residues long. For the CDR3, the DNA is TGTGCCAGCAGCAACCCAAACAGGGGCGATGAGCAGTTCTTC. Its protein is CASSNPNRGDEQFF.

This chain joins TRBV28 and TRBJ1-5; D remains ambiguous. Germline V gives CDR1 MDHEN, CDR2 SYDVKM. This CDR3 contains 13 residues. V was trimmed by 4 bases and J by 6 bases, leaving 10 bases between them. Here the CDR3 DNA reads TGTGCCAGCAGTTCCCCCCCCGGTCAGCCCCAGCATTTT. Translation gives CASSSPPGQPQHF.

As regards this clone: The sample contains more than one DNA sequence encoding this CDR3. In DNA form, the CDR3 reads TGTGCCAGCAGCTTGGACACATATGGCTACACCTTC. Amino acid sequence: CASSLDTYGYTF. The V and J genes are TRBV11-2 and TRBJ1-2; tentative D call: TRBD1 (5 bases). V was trimmed by 3 bases and J by 5 bases, leaving 7 bases between them. CDR3 size: 12 residues. The V gene's germline CDR1 is SGHAT and CDR2 FQNNGV. Combining the CDR3 with reference TRBV11-2 and TRBJ1-2 gives the whole variable domain EAGVAQSPRYKIIEKRQSVAFWCNPISGHATLYWYQQILGQGPKLLIQFQNNGVVDDSQLPKDRFSAERLKGVDSTLKIQPAKLEDSAVYLCASSLDTYGYTFGSGTRLTVV.

The V gene is TRBV19, the J gene TRBJ2-7; TRBD1 aligns across 8 bases. CDR1 and CDR2 from the germline V gene are LNHDA and SQIVND (reference sequence). V was pared by 5 bases and J by 3 bases, with 3 bases of the junction left unmatched. CDR3 length: 13 amino acids. CDR3 in amino acids: CASSGTGGYEQYF. CDR3 nucleotides: TGTGCCAGTAGTGGAACAGGGGGCTACGAGCAGTACTTC.

The chain recombines TRBV14 with TRBJ2-1; 11 bases fit TRBD2. Per germline, CDR1 SGHDN and CDR2 FVKESK. The CDR3 contains 16 residues. Trimming took 7 bases from V and 4 from J; bases not matched to a gene: 9. In DNA, the CDR3 is TGTGCCAGCAACTCTCCCCTAGCGGGAGGTTACAATGAGCAGTTCTTC. Translated, it gives CASNSPLAGGYNEQFF.

CDR3 DNA: TGTGCCAGCAGCTCCTCAGGTAGTCATGAGCAGTTCTTC. Translating it yields CASSSSGSHEQFF. The V gene is TRBV7-9, the J gene TRBJ2-1; D gene unclear. The CDR3 extends over 13 amino acids. CDR1 is SEHNR and CDR2 is FQNEAQ in the germline V gene (reference sequence). The V and J ends lost 4 bases and 8 bases respectively, with 12 bases between them.

The chain uses TRBV5-1 and TRBJ2-1; D ambiguous. CDR1 is SGHRS, CDR2 YFSETQ, per germline. The CDR3 has 14 residues. Between the trimmed V and J ends, which lost 0 bases and 0 bases, there was a span of 4 bases. The chain's CDR3 is CASSLGSSYNEQFF. The CDR3 region has the DNA TGCGCCAGCAGCTTGGGGAGCTCCTACAATGAGCAGTTCTTC.

The chain joins TRBV5-1 to TRBJ2-1; D unclear. The CDR3 is 12 residues long. The V end lost 0 bases, the J end lost 9 bases, and 7 bases lay between the germline ends. CDR1 is SGHRS, CDR2 YFSETQ, per germline. The CDR3 coding sequence is TGCGCCAGCAGCTTGGGCCCGGTTGAGCAGTTCTTC. Its translation: CASSLGPVEQFF.

CDR3 protein: CASSLSGTNTGELFF. For the CDR3, the DNA is TGTGCCAGCAGCCTTAGCGGGACGAACACCGGGGAGCTGTTTTTT. The chain has TRBV9 and TRBJ2-2; the match to TRBD2 covers 8 bases. The CDR3 covers 15 residues. V lost 4 bases and J lost 0; bases outside the gene matches: 2. Germline V gene sequence: CDR1 SGDLS, CDR2 YYNGEE.

The rearrangement joins TRBV6-4 to TRBJ1-1, with 7 bases matching TRBD1. The CDR3 spans 13 residues. With V trimmed by 2 bases and J by 5 bases, 2 bases remained unmatched. CDR1 is MRHNA and CDR2 is SNTAGT in the germline V gene. CDR3: CASSDAGGTEAFF. CDR3 DNA sequence: TGTGCCAGCAGTGACGCAGGGGGAACTGAAGCTTTCTTT.

Only one count was recorded for this clone. This sequence joins TRBV7-2 and TRBJ2-7, with 13 bases aligning to TRBD2. V shed 2 bases, J shed 3 bases, and the junction held 4 bases outside the gene matches. The germline V gene has CDR1 SGHTA and CDR2 FQGNSA. This CDR3 has 16 amino acids. The CDR3 spells CASSLPRTSGSYEQYF. In DNA, the CDR3 is TGTGCCAGCAGCTTACCCCGGACTAGCGGGAGCTACGAGCAGTACTTC.